This entry concerns a single TCR beta chain. Its target is not known. This sample also contains other DNA sequences that code for the same CDR3. Trimming removed 2 bases from V and 5 bases from J, with 9 bases in between. Germline V gives CDR1 GTSNPN, CDR2 SVGIG (reference sequence). The CDR3 length is 12 residues. Deep was the level used in running the assay. Assay used: immunoSEQ multiplex PCR; TCRdb lists only in-frame clones, some missing. The data hold about 460,000 clones, with over 60% observed a single time. Unsorted samples, those not sorted, used roughly 100 million PBMCs for genomic DNA. This sample is drawn from a study of shared clonotypes between healthy human individuals. Study-wide background: Contributing individuals were a couple of females and a few males aged 18 to 49.

Study observations and caveats: Among donors, sharing of clonotypes was expected to be affected by sequencing depth.

Sample: PBMCs. This sequence was found in a woman between 35 and 50 years old in good health. Some clones in this sample may be carry-over from other donors' samples. The V and J genes are TRBV30 and TRBJ1-1, with unresolved D. CDR3 nucleotide sequence: TGTGCCTGGAGTCTAGGAAATACTGAAGCTTTCTTT. Protein sequence: CAWSLGNTEAFF. The entire variable domain, with the rest obtained from reference TRBV30 and TRBJ1-1, is as follows: SQTIHQWPATLVQPVGSPLSLECTVEGTSNPNLYWYRQAAGRGLQLLFYSVGIGQISSEVPQNLSASRPQDRQFILSSKKLLLSDSGFYLCAWSLGNTEAFFGQGTRLTVV.